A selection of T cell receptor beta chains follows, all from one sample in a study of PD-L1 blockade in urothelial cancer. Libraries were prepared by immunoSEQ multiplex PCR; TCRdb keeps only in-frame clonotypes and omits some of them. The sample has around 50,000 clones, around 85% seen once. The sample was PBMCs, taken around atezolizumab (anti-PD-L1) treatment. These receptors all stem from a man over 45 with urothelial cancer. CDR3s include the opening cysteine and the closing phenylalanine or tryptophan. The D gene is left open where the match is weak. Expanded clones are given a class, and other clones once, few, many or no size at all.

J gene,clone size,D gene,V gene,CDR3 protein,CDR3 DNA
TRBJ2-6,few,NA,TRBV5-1,CASSLEVGVGANVLTF,TGCGCCAGCAGCTTGGAGGTAGGGGTCGGGGCCAACGTCCTGACTTTC
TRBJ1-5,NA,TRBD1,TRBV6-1,CASSGRTGVENQPQHF,TGTGCCAGCAGTGGTAGGACAGGGGTTGAGAATCAGCCCCAGCATTTT
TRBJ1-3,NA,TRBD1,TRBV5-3,CARRLRQGAHSGNTIYF,TGTGCCAGAAGGCTTAGACAGGGGGCCCACTCTGGAAACACCATATATTTT
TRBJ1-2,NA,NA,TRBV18,CASSPPGVAGNYGYTF,TGTGCCAGCTCACCACCCGGGGTTGCTGGGAACTATGGCTACACCTTC
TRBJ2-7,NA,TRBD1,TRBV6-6,CTSSYPGQGAYEQYF,TGTACCAGCAGTTACCCGGGACAGGGGGCATACGAGCAGTACTTC
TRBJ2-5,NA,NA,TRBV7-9,CASSLKKGGKETQYF,TGTGCCAGCAGCTTAAAAAAGGGGGGGAAAGAGACCCAGTACTTC
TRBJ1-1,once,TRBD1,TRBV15,CATSGSTGALLAEAFF,TGTGCCACCAGCGGGAGCACAGGGGCCTTGTTGGCTGAAGCTTTCTTT
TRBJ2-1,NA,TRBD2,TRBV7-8,CASSLGGAGSNEQFF,TGTGCCAGCAGCTTAGGGGGAGCGGGGAGCAATGAGCAGTTCTTC
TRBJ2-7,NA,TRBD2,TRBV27,CASSLTSGDPYEQYF,TGTGCCAGCAGTTTAACTAGCGGGGACCCCTACGAGCAGTACTTC
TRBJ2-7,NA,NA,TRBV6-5,CASSYSSGDGYEQYF,TGTGCCAGCAGTTACTCATCCGGGGATGGGTACGAGCAGTACTTC
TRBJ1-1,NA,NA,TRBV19,CASSNRQEAFF,TGTGCCAGTAGTAACAGACAGGAAGCTTTCTTT
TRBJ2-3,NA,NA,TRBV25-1,CASSQHFGSSTDTQYF,TGTGCCAGCAGCCAGCATTTCGGGTCTAGCACAGATACGCAGTATTTT
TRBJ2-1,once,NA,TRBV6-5,CASSYGQGPYNEQFF,TGTGCCAGCAGTTACGGACAAGGGCCCTACAATGAGCAGTTCTTC
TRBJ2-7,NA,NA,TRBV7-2,CASSLRQVTGEQYF,TGTGCCAGCAGCTTAAGACAGGTAACAGGCGAGCAGTACTTC
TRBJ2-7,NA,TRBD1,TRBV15,CATSRSTGSNEQYF,TGTGCCACCAGCAGATCGACAGGGTCGAATGAGCAGTACTTC
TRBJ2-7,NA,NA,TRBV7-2,CASSPKPGPQYEQYF,TGTGCCAGCAGCCCCAAACCAGGGCCTCAATACGAGCAGTACTTC
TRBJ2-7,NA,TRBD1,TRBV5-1,CASSPDRVGQYF,TGCGCCAGCAGCCCGGACAGGGTAGGCCAGTACTTC
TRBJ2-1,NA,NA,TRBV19,CASSIRQAFSLQSSYNEQFF,TGTGCCAGTAGTATTAGACAGGCTTTCAGCCTTCAAAGCTCCTACAATGAGCAGTTCTTC
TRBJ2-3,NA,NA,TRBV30,CAWTRDTTDTQYF,TGTGCCTGGACGAGGGATACCACAGATACGCAGTATTTT
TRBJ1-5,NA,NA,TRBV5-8,CASSFLSPPQHF,TGTGCCAGCAGCTTTCTCTCTCCGCCCCAGCATTTT
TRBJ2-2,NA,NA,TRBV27,CASSLSQGNTGELFF,TGTGCCAGCAGTTTATCACAGGGTAACACCGGGGAGCTGTTTTTT
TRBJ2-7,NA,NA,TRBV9,CASSVGGSSYEQYF,TGTGCCAGCAGCGTAGGAGGCAGTTCCTACGAGCAGTACTTC
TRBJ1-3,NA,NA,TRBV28,CASRPGGGRPFGNTIYF,TGTGCCAGCAGACCGGGGGGGGGTCGACCGTTTGGAAACACCATATATTTT
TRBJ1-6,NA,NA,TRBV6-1,CASSEDGGSSPLHF,TGTGCCAGCAGTGAAGACGGGGGGAGTTCACCCCTCCACTTT
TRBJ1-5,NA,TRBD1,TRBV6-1,CASSARDSVWEPQHF,TGTGCCAGCAGTGCCCGGGACAGCGTATGGGAGCCCCAGCATTTT
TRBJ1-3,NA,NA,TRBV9,CASSVQGFHGISGNTIYF,TGTGCCAGCAGCGTCCAGGGGTTTCACGGAATCTCTGGAAACACCATATATTTT
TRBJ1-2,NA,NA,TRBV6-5,CASSQTGDYGYTF,TGTGCCAGCAGTCAAACGGGGGACTATGGCTACACCTTC
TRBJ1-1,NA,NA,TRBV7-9,CASSLGGVVTEAFF,TGTGCCAGCAGCTTAGGGGGGGTGGTCACTGAAGCTTTCTTT
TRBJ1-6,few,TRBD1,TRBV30,CAWIQSTGIYNSPLHF,TGTGCCTGGATTCAATCGACAGGGATCTATAATTCACCCCTCCACTTT
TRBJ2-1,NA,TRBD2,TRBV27,CASSPPGGRAYNEQFF,TGTGCCAGCAGTCCTCCGGGCGGGAGGGCCTACAATGAGCAGTTCTTC
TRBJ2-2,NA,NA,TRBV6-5,CASSYIPLNTGELFF,TGTGCCAGCAGTTACATCCCTCTGAACACCGGGGAGCTGTTTTTT
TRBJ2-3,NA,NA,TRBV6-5,CASSTTASTDTQYF,TGTGCCAGCAGTACGACAGCAAGCACAGATACGCAGTATTTT
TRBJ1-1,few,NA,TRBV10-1,CASSESPGEAFF,TGCGCCAGCAGTGAGTCACCAGGCGAAGCTTTCTTT
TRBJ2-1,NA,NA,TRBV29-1,CSLQVYNEQFF,TGCAGCCTACAGGTTTACAATGAGCAGTTCTTC
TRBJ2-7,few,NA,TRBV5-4,CASSLGTLSSYEQYF,TGTGCCAGCAGCTTGGGCACATTAAGCTCCTACGAGCAGTACTTC
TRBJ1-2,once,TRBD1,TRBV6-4,CASSARDRGLVYGYTF,TGTGCCAGCAGTGCCAGGGACAGGGGGCTTGTCTATGGCTACACCTTC
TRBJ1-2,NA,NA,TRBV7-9,CASSLVGQSYGYTF,TGTGCCAGCAGCTTAGTCGGACAGAGCTATGGCTACACCTTC
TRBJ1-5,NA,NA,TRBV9,CASSPFGESNQPQHF,TGTGCCAGCAGCCCCTTTGGGGAGAGCAATCAGCCCCAGCATTTT
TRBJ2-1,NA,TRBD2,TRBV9,CASSPSGSSYNEQFF,TGTGCCAGCAGTCCTAGCGGTAGCTCCTACAATGAGCAGTTCTTC
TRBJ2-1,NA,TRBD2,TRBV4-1,CASSQLSGSYIEQFF,TGCGCCAGCAGCCAATTAAGCGGGAGCTATATTGAGCAGTTCTTC
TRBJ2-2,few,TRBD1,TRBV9,CASSRRTGGVLLTGELFF,TGTGCCAGCAGCCGACGGACAGGGGGTGTTTTGTTGACCGGGGAGCTGTTTTTT
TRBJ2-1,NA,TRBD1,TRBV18,CASSRDSNNNEQFF,TGTGCCAGCTCGAGGGACAGTAACAACAATGAGCAGTTCTTC
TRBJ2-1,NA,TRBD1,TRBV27,CASSLRIRGTDNEQFF,TGTGCCAGCAGTTTGCGGATCCGAGGGACAGACAATGAGCAGTTCTTC
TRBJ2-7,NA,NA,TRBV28,CASSPLGGPSYEQYF,TGTGCCAGCAGCCCCCTGGGGGGGCCTTCCTACGAGCAGTACTTC
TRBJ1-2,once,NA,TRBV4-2,CASSQDSGEDTGYTF,TGTGCCAGCAGCCAAGACTCGGGAGAGGATACTGGCTACACCTTC
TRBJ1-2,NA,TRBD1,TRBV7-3,CASSSTGVGGYTF,TGTGCCAGCAGCTCCACAGGGGTGGGTGGCTACACCTTC
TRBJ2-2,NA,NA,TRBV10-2,CASSPSGELFF,TGCGCCAGCAGTCCCTCCGGGGAGCTGTTTTTT
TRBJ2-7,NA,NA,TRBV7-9,CASSRGVNAGKAEQYF,TGTGCCAGCAGCCGAGGAGTCAACGCCGGGAAGGCCGAGCAGTACTTC